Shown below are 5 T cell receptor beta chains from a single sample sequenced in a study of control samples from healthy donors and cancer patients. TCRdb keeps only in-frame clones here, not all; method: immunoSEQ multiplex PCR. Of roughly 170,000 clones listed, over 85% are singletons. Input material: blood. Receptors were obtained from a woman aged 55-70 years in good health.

The CDR3 bases are TGTGCCAGCAGCTCAGATTATTACAATGAGCAGTTCTTC. It yields the protein CASSSDYYNEQFF. The rearrangement uses TRBV6-5 and TRBJ2-1; D unresolved. With 6 bases removed from V and 4 bases from J, the gap between germline ends came to 10 bases. Germline CDR1 and CDR2: MNHEY and SVGAGI. This CDR3 spans 13 amino acids.

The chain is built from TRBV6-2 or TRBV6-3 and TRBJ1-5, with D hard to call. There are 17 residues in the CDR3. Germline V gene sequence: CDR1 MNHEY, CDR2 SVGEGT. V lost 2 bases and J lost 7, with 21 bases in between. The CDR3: CASSYRAGSNSRQPQHF. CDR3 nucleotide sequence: TGTGCCAGCAGTTACCGGGCTGGTTCGAATTCAAGGCAGCCCCAGCATTTT.

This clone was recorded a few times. The chain's CDR3 is CASSRRQGFTEAFF. CDR3 in DNA: TGTGCCAGCAGCCGTAGACAGGGGTTCACTGAAGCTTTCTTT. The V gene is TRBV5-6, the J gene TRBJ1-1; TRBD1 matches at 8 bases. The J segment lost 4 bases and the V segment lost 4 bases, leaving 6 bases of the junction unmatched. CDR1 and CDR2 (germline): SGHDT, YYEEEE. The length of the CDR3 is 14 residues. Full variable domain (missing parts from reference TRBV5-6 and TRBJ1-1): DAGVTQSPTHLIKTRGQQVTLRCSPKSGHDTVSWYQQALGQGPQFIFQYYEEEERQRGNFPDRFSGHQFPNYSSELNVNALLLGDSALYLCASSRRQGFTEAFFGQGTRLTVV.

The chain's CDR3 is CASSVAGSYNSPLHF. The CDR3 nucleotides are TGCGCCAGCAGTGTTGCGGGATCCTATAATTCACCCCTCCACTTT. V and J are TRBV10-2 and TRBJ1-6; no clear D. Between the trimmed V and J ends, which lost 4 bases and 1 base, there was a span of 8 bases. The V gene's germline CDR1 is WSHSY and CDR2 SAAADI. The CDR3 extends over 15 amino acids.

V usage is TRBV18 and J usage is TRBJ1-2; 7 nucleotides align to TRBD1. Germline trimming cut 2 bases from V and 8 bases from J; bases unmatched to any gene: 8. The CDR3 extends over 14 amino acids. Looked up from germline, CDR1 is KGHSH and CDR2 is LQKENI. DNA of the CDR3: TGTGCCAGCTCACCAACAGGGGAGGGTCGAGGCTACACCTTC. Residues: CASSPTGEGRGYTF.